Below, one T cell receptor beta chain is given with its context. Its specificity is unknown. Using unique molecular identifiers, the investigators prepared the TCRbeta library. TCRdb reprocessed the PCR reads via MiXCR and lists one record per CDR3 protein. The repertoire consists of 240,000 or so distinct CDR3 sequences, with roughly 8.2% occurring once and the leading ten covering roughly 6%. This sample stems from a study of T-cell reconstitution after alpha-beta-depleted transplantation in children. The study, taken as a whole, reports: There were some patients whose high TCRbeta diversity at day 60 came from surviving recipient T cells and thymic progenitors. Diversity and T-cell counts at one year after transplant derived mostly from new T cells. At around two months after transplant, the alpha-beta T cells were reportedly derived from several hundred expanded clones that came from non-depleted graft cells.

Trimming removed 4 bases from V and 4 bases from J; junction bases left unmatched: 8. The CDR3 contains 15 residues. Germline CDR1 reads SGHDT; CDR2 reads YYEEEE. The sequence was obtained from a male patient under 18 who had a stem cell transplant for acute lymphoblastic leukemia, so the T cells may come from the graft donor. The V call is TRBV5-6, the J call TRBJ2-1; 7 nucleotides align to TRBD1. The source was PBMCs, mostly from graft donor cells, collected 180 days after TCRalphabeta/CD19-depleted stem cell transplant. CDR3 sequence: CASSPLGGPYNEQFF. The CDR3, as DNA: TGTGCCAGCAGCCCCCTAGGGGGCCCTTACAATGAGCAGTTCTTC. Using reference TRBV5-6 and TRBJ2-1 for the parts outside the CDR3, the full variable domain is DAGVTQSPTHLIKTRGQQVTLRCSPKSGHDTVSWYQQALGQGPQFIFQYYEEEERQRGNFPDRFSGHQFPNYSSELNVNALLLGDSALYLCASSPLGGPYNEQFFGPGTRLTVL.